This T cell receptor (beta chain) was sequenced in a study of cytomegalovirus exposure and HLA in healthy donors. PCR was performed using 60 Vbeta and 13 Jbeta primers. Profiled with immunoSEQ multiplex PCR; TCRdb holds only in-frame clones, not every one. The listing contains fewer than 70,000 clones. General study findings and limits: Several of the most significant clusters appeared, in a later analysis, to be linked to common viral pathogens.

A note on this clone: Its antigen is unidentified.

Sequenced: PBMCs. This TCR was sampled from a woman aged 18-35 years in good health and CMV-seronegative.

CDR3 in amino acids: CASTRTAAMTTYEQYF. The CDR3 bases are TGTGCCAGCACCCGGACAGCAGCCATGACCACCTACGAGCAGTACTTC. The chain joins TRBV11-3 to TRBJ2-7, with D possibly matching TRBD1 (6 bases). Per the germline V gene, CDR1 is SGHNT and CDR2 is YENEEA. The germline V and J ends were trimmed by 7 bases and 2 bases, with 21 bases remaining between them. CDR3 length: 16 amino acids.